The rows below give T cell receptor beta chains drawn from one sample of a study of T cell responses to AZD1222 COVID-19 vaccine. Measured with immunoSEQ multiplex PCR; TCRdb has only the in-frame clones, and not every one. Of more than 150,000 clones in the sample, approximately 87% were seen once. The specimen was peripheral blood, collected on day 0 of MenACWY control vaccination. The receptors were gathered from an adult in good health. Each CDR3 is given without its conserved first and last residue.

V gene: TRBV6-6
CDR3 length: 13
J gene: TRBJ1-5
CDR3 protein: ASRVQGGVNQPQH

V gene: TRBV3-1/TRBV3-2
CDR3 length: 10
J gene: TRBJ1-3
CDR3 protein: ASGGLENTIY

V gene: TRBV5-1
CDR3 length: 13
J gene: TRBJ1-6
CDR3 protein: ASSLGQGLDSPLH

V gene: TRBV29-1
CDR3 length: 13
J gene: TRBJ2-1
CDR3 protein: SVVPTGTGGDEQF

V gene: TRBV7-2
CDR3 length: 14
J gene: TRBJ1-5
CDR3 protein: ASSLQGGRGNQPQH

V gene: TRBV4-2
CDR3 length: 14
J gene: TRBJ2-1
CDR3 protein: ASSQELAGTYNEQF

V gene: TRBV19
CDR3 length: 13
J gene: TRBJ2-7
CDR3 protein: ASSLGARSSYEQY

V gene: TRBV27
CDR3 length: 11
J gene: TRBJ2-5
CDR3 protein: ASSLYRGETQY

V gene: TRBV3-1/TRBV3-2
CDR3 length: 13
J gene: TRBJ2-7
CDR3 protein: ASSTGTSGNYEQY

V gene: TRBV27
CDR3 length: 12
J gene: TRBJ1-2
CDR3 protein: ASSLSAGDNGYT